Below, 25 T cell receptor beta chains from the same sample are listed, as sequenced in a study of tumor-infiltrating lymphocytes in primary liver carcinoma. Production of TCR beta cDNA used roughly 480 ng total RNA together with a constant-region primer. Employing slightly modified ARM-PCR, three nested multiplex PCR rounds were run, and these gave rise to the TCR beta libraries. PCR rounds one and two used TRBV1-TRBV30 forward primers with a C-beta reverse primer for approximately 11 cycles each. Each CDR3 protein gets one entry after TCRdb re-called the multiplex PCR reads with MiXCR. The sample records about 60,000 distinct CDR3 sequences, 71% being singletons. The tissue used was unsorted bulk material of about 19-33 mg. RNA and DNA were co-extracted from it with the AllPrep DNA/RNA mini kit. Sequencing was performed on liver tumor tissue from sampling region 4. The subset was: tumor region T4, right-lateral pole. These receptors were collected from a man in his forties with primary liver carcinoma and hepatitis B virus infection.

Turning to this clonotype: The junction departs from the called germline gene at one end, perhaps through a read error. The chain uses TRBV6-2 or TRBV6-3 and TRBJ2-2; D gene ambiguous. The CDR3 has 13 residues. Germline CDR1 MNHEY, CDR2 SVGEGT. The CDR3 loop reads CASRGRNTRELFF. CDR3 DNA sequence: TGTGCCAGTAGAGGCAGAAACACCCGGGAGCTGTTTTTT.

Notes on this clonotype: A much larger clone is a single base away; this may be a read error. V usage is TRBV4-3 and J usage is TRBJ2-3; 11 bases fit TRBD2. The CDR3 is made up of 14 amino acids. The germline V gene encodes CDR1 LGHNA and CDR2 YSLEER. The CDR3 nucleotides are TGCGCCAGCAGCCCGACTAGCGGGACAGATACGCGGTATTTT. Its translation is CASSPTSGTDTRYF.

To note about this clonotype: One end of the junction varies from germline; a read error may be responsible. The chain links TRBV7-3 to TRBJ2-1; D gene unclear. This CDR3 spans 15 amino acids. Germline CDR1 SGHTA, CDR2 FQGTGA. The CDR3 is CGSSLGPSSYNEQFF. The DNA of the CDR3 is TGTGGCAGCAGCTTAGGCCCGAGTTCCTACAATGAGCAGTTCTTC. Full variable domain (outside the CDR3, taken from reference TRBV7-3 and TRBJ2-1): GAGVSQTPSNKVTEKGKYVELRCDPISGHTALYWYRQSLGQGPEFLIYFQGTGAADDSGLPNDRFFAVRPEGSVSTLKIQRTERGDSAVYLCGSSLGPSSYNEQFFGPGTRLTVL.

In regard to this clonotype: One junction end does not reproduce the germline sequence, and a read error may be involved. The V and J genes are TRBV6-2 or TRBV6-3 and TRBJ2-1; D not resolved. Germline CDR1 is MNHEY and CDR2 is SVGEGT. The CDR3 sequence is 17 residues long. The CDR3: CASSYVAGRSSYNGQFF. The CDR3 region has the DNA TGTGCCAGCAGTTACGTGGCAGGACGGAGCTCCTACAATGGGCAGTTCTTC.

V gene TRBV6-5 combines with J gene TRBJ2-1; tentatively, D is TRBD1 or TRBD2 (5 bases each). Germline CDR1 reads MNHEY; CDR2 reads SVGAGI. The CDR3 is 16 amino acids. The V end lost 5 bases, the J end lost 6 bases, and 20 bases lay between the germline ends. The CDR3 DNA reads as TGTGCCAGCAGTACCCCGAGAGGGGTGTTGACCAATGAGCAGTTCTTC. As protein: CASSTPRGVLTNEQFF.

Note on this clonotype: No conserved phenylalanine or tryptophan ends this CDR3, so it is likely a read error. The rearrangement links TRBV6-1 to TRBJ2-1; 12 bases line up with TRBD2. The germline V gene has CDR1 MNHNS and CDR2 SASEGT. The CDR3 extends over 16 amino acids. The CDR3 is CASSETSGSSYNKQFS. The CDR3 bases are TGTGCCAGCAGTGAGACTAGCGGGAGCTCCTACAATAAGCAGTTCTCC.

The chain employs TRBV2 and TRBJ1-5; D gene uncertain. V was pared by 5 bases and J by 6 bases, with 11 bases between. This CDR3 is 13 amino acids long. The germline V gene has CDR1 SNHLY and CDR2 FYNNEI. This CDR3 is CASSHQPGQPQHF. The CDR3 DNA is TGTGCCAGCAGTCATCAACCTGGTCAGCCCCAGCATTTT.

In regard to this clonotype: At one end the junction does not follow the germline gene, possibly because of a read error. The CDR3 protein is CAITKRSGLVGGFSYEQCF. The CDR3 DNA follows: TGTGCCATCACCAAACGATCGGGACTAGTGGGAGGATTCTCCTACGAGCAGTGCTTC. The genes are TRBV10-3 and TRBJ2-7, with 8 bases lining up with TRBD2. This CDR3 is 19 amino acids long. CDR1 and CDR2 (germline): ENHRY, SYGVKD.

Turning to this clonotype: It is likely a read error, because the conserved phenylalanine at the end of the CDR3 is missing. The chain uses TRBV11-2 and TRBJ2-5; 7 bases are shared with TRBD1. CDR3 length: 14 amino acids. The germline V gene has CDR1 SGHAT and CDR2 FQNNGV. Unmatched junction bases numbered 10, after V lost 10 bases and J lost 2 bases. The CDR3 is CANSLGGWQETQYL. CDR3 sequence (DNA): TGTGCCAACAGTTTAGGGGGCTGGCAAGAGACCCAGTACTTA.

About this clonotype itself: The junction departs from germline at one end; a sequencing error may be responsible. The chain couples TRBV4-1 to TRBJ2-1; D not certain. The CDR3 is 15 residues long. Germline V gene lookup returns CDR1 MGHRA and CDR2 YSYEKL. The chain's CDR3 is CACSVIGGSCNEQFF. The CDR3 coding sequence is TGCGCCTGCAGCGTCATTGGTGGCTCCTGCAATGAGCAGTTCTTC.

With regard to this clonotype: Germline and junction disagree at one end, which may indicate a read error. DNA for the CDR3: TGTGCCAGCAGATACTCTCCTAACTACGAGCAGTATTTC. Translation gives CASRYSPNYEQYF. The chain joins TRBV6-5 to TRBJ2-7, with D unclear. From germline, CDR1 is MNHEY and CDR2 SVGAGI. CDR3 length: 13 residues.

Concerning this clonotype itself: A much larger clone differs by one base, so this may be a read error. This sequence joins TRBV4-2 and TRBJ2-7; D gene ambiguous. Germline CDR1 is LGHNA and CDR2 is YNFKEQ. The CDR3 length is 12 residues. The V gene lost 10 bases and the J gene lost 5 bases, with 15 bases spanning the gap. In nucleotides, the CDR3 is TGTGCCAACGGCCAAGAGGCCCACGAGCAGTACTTC. It yields the protein CANGQEAHEQYF.

The CDR3 protein is CASSFIQGAIHEQYF. The CDR3 DNA sequence: TGTGCCAGCAGCTTCATACAGGGGGCCATACATGAGCAGTACTTC. The rearrangement joins TRBV11-2 to TRBJ2-7; 9 bases agree with TRBD1. V was pared by 3 bases and J by 7 bases, with 10 bases of the junction left unmatched. The CDR3 has 15 amino acids. The V gene's germline CDR1 is SGHAT and CDR2 FQNNGV.

This clonotype was counted at least ten times. The V and J genes are TRBV6-2 or TRBV6-3 and TRBJ2-7; TRBD1 agrees at 8 bases. Germline V lookup: CDR1 MNHEY, CDR2 SVGEGT. The V and J ends lost 7 bases and 3 bases, in that order; junction bases with no gene match: 11. The CDR3 spans 15 residues. CDR3 loop: CASTRTGITDYEQYF. The CDR3 DNA sequence: TGTGCCAGCACCCGGACAGGGATTACGGACTACGAGCAGTACTTC.

This clonotype was counted only a few times. A much larger clone lies a single base off, so this may be a read error. The chain is built from TRBV19 and TRBJ2-5, with 10 bases aligning to TRBD1. Germline V gives CDR1 LNHDA, CDR2 SQIVND (reference sequence). This CDR3 has 15 amino acids. The CDR3, as DNA: TGTACCAGTAGTATCGTCGCTAGCGGACAGGGGGGCCAGTACTTC. Its translation: CTSSIVASGQGGQYF.

This clonotype is labeled medium-sized. The chain links TRBV12-3 or TRBV12-4 to TRBJ1-2; 8 positions match TRBD1. V was clipped by 3 bases and J by 7 bases; unmatched bases: 1. The CDR3 extends over 12 amino acids. Here the CDR3 DNA reads TGTGCCAGCAGTTTGACAGGGGCTGGCTACACCTTC. Amino acid sequence: CASSLTGAGYTF.

This rearrangement joins TRBV5-6 to TRBJ2-3, with D maybe TRBD2 (5 bases). The CDR3 has 18 residues. From germline, CDR1 is SGHDT and CDR2 YYEEEE. The V and J ends lost 0 bases and 4 bases respectively, with 21 bases between them. The CDR3: CASSLATDPGRNADTQYF. The CDR3 DNA is TGTGCCAGCAGCTTGGCTACGGATCCGGGAAGAAACGCAGATACGCAGTATTTT.

Concerning this clonotype: One end of the junction varies from germline; a read error may be responsible. V gene TRBV7-3 combines with J gene TRBJ2-5, with D unresolved. Germline CDR1 SGHTA, CDR2 FQGTGA. The CDR3 loop spans 13 amino acids. The CDR3 protein is CVSSPARSGTQYF. DNA for the CDR3: TGTGTCAGCAGCCCTGCCCGATCAGGGACCCAGTACTTC.

The chain has TRBV11-1 and TRBJ2-1; D possibly uses TRBD1 or TRBD2 (5 bases each). Germline V gene sequence: CDR1 SGHAT, CDR2 FQDESV (reference sequence). Trimming took off 6 bases at V and 5 bases at J, with 17 bases between the two ends. CDR3 length: 15 amino acids. This chain's CDR3 is CASSFQGPQDNEQFF. In DNA, the CDR3 is TGTGCCAGCAGTTTCCAGGGACCGCAGGACAATGAGCAGTTCTTC.

There are a few counts of this clonotype. The conserved final phenylalanine or tryptophan is absent from the CDR3, which likely points to a read error. The V call is TRBV29-1, the J call TRBJ1-1; a possible D gene is TRBD1 (5 bases). Germline V lookup: CDR1 SQVTM, CDR2 ANQGSEA. Trimming took off 8 bases at V and 5 bases at J, with 15 bases between the two ends. This CDR3 region has 12 residues. The CDR3 sequence is CSIRWGATEAFI. CDR3 DNA sequence: TGCAGCATTCGATGGGGCGCGACTGAAGCTTTCATT.

This clonotype was detected only a few times. This may be a read error, as it is one base from a much larger clone. This rearrangement joins TRBV24-1 to TRBJ2-2; perhaps D is TRBD1 or TRBD2 (6 bases each). Germline V CDR1 and CDR2: KGHDR, SFDVKD. The CDR3 extends over 15 amino acids. CDR3 protein: CATSDSGGGTGGLFF. CDR3 DNA: TGTGCCACCAGTGATTCCGGAGGGGGTACCGGGGGGCTGTTTTTT.

As DNA, the CDR3 is TGCGCCAGCACTGTGTCAGGCAGGAACTATGGCTACACCTTC. As protein: CASTVSGRNYGYTF. This chain connects TRBV10-2 to TRBJ1-2; D gene unclear. The CDR3 loop spans 14 amino acids. Germline-derived CDR1 and CDR2 are WSHSY and SAAADI. Trimming pared 7 bases from V and 2 bases from J, leaving 14 bases between.

Worth noting for this clonotype: Without the conserved terminal phenylalanine or tryptophan, this CDR3 likely stems from a read error. This chain links TRBV4-3 with TRBJ2-1; D may be TRBD1 (5 bases). The CDR3 runs to 13 residues. Germline CDR1 and CDR2: LGHNA and YSLEER. CDR3: CASSQTGYSEQFS. CDR3 bases: TGCGCCAGCAGTCAAACAGGTTACAGTGAGCAGTTCTCC.

Details on this clonotype: Compared with germline, one end of the junction differs, possibly owing to a read error. The chain uses TRBV5-1 and TRBJ2-1; TRBD2 might be the D (5 bases). The V gene's germline CDR1 is SGHRS and CDR2 YFSETQ. This CDR3 spans 16 amino acids. The CDR3 region has the DNA TGCGCCGGCAGCTTGGAAGCGGCTAGCTCCTACAATGAGCAGTTCTTC. This translates into CAGSLEAASSYNEQFF.

In regard to this clonotype: The junction and the germline gene differ at one end; a read error may be behind it. The V and J genes are TRBV29-1 and TRBJ1-4; TRBD1 is a possible D gene (6 bases). Per germline, CDR1 SQVTM and CDR2 ANQGSEA. There are 13 residues in the CDR3. CDR3 residues: CSIVMVEGEKLFF. In DNA form, the CDR3 reads TGCAGCATTGTGATGGTAGAGGGGGAAAAACTATTTTTC.